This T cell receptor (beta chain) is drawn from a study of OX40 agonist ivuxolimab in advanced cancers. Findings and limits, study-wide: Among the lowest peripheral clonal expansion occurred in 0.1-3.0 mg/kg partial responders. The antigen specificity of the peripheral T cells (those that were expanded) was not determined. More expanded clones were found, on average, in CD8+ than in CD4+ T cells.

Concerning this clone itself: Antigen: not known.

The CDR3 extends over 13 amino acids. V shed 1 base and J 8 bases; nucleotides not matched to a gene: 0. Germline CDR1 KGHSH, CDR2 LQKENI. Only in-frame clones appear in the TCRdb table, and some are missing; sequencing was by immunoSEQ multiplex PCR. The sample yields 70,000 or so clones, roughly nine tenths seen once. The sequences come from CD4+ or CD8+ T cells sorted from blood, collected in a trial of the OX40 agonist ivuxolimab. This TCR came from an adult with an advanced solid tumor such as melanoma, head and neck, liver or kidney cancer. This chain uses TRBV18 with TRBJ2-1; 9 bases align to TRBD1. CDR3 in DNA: TGTGCCAGCTCACCACGGGACAGGGATGAGCAGTTCTTC. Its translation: CASSPRDRDEQFF.